Below are 5 T cell receptor beta chains sequenced from a single sample in a study of blood T cell repertoires in COVID-19. Generated by immunoSEQ multiplex PCR, the TCRdb table keeps only in-frame clones and is missing some. The table lists 250,000 to 350,000 clones, about 80% of them singletons. Specimen: peripheral blood. Receptors originate from a person between 65 and 79 years old with COVID-19, enrolled during active disease.

The J gene is TRBJ2-7, the V gene TRBV5-8; D is possibly TRBD1 (6 bases). V was pared by 0 bases and J by 4 bases, with 11 bases between. Germline V lookup: CDR1 SGHTS, CDR2 YDEGEE. The CDR3 is made up of 14 amino acids. CDR3 amino acids: CASSLGDKRYEQYF. The CDR3 bases are TGTGCCAGCAGCTTGGGGGACAAGCGATACGAGCAGTACTTC. The whole variable domain, remainder taken from reference TRBV5-8 and TRBJ2-7, is EAGVTQSPTHLIKTRGQQATLRCSPISGHTSVYWYQQALGLGLQFLLWYDEGEERNRGNFPPRFSGRQFPNYSSELNVNALELEDSALYLCASSLGDKRYEQYFGPGTRLTVT.

The rearrangement joins TRBV6-6 to TRBJ1-2; 8 nucleotides align to TRBD1. The CDR3 is 16 amino acids. From germline, CDR1 is MNHNY and CDR2 SVGAGI (reference sequence). Losses at the gene ends were 8 bases for V and 0 bases for J; bases not matched to a gene: 11. Here the CDR3 reads CASDNLRRGPNYGYTF. The CDR3 DNA reads TGTGCCAGCGACAATTTACGCAGGGGGCCTAACTATGGCTACACCTTC.

As for this clone: Other DNA sequences in the same sample also yield this CDR3. This rearrangement joins TRBV3-1 (or the pseudogene TRBV3-2) to TRBJ2-7; D may be TRBD2 (6 bases). V lost 8 bases to trimming and J lost 0 bases, with 11 bases between them. Germline V gives CDR1 LGHDT, CDR2 YNNKEL (reference sequence). The CDR3 is 13 amino acids. CDR3 DNA: TGTGCCAGCTCCCGGCGGGGCTCCTACGAGCAGTACTTC. The encoded protein is CASSRRGSYEQYF.

Turning to this clone: At one of its ends the junction is not consistent with the germline gene, which may arise from a read error. This rearrangement joins TRBV19 to TRBJ2-3, with TRBD1 as a possible D gene (5 bases). There are 15 residues in the CDR3. CDR1 is LNHDA and CDR2 is SQIVND in the germline V gene (reference sequence). CDR3 coding DNA: TGTGCCAGTAGTATATCCCGACAGTTCACAAATACGCAGTATTTT. It codes for CASSISRQFTNTQYF.

The chain couples TRBV4-1 to TRBJ2-5; D gene unclear. The ends were cut back, 1 base at V and 1 base at J, with 10 bases in the middle. The germline gives CDR1 MGHRA, CDR2 YSYEKL. The CDR3 loop spans 15 amino acids. The CDR3 nucleotides read TGCGCCAGCAGCCAAGGTAGTCCGATCCAAGAGACCCAGTACTTC. This translates into CASSQGSPIQETQYF.